A single sample is the source of the 32 T cell receptor beta chains below, sequenced in a study of cytomegalovirus exposure and HLA in healthy donors. The PCR made use of 60 Vbeta and 13 Jbeta primers. Sequenced by immunoSEQ multiplex PCR; TCRdb stores in-frame clones only, minus some. The table records some 200,000 clones, roughly four fifths of them present only once. Sequencing was performed on PBMCs. These receptors all stem from a woman aged 18-35 years in good health and CMV-seronegative.

The chain is built from TRBV9 and TRBJ2-3; a possible D gene is TRBD1 (5 bases). Germline V CDR1 and CDR2: SGDLS, YYNGEE. The CDR3 is 13 amino acids. The ends were cut back, 0 bases at V and 4 bases at J, with 6 bases in the middle. Here the CDR3 reads CASSVGQPDTQYF. CDR3 coding DNA: TGTGCCAGCAGCGTAGGACAGCCAGATACGCAGTATTTT.

The V gene is TRBV7-2, the J gene TRBJ1-1; D is perhaps TRBD1 (5 bases). This CDR3 has 14 residues. V was shortened by 5 bases and J by 1 base, with 11 bases between the two germline ends. Germline V gene lookup returns CDR1 SGHTA and CDR2 FQGNSA. This chain's CDR3 is CASSPLGGNTEAFF. The CDR3 DNA follows: TGTGCCAGCAGCCCTTTGGGGGGGAACACTGAAGCTTTCTTT.

This clone was found once. This rearrangement joins TRBV2 to TRBJ1-1; possible D gene TRBD1, 5 bases. V dropped 6 bases and J dropped 4 bases, with 12 bases sitting between them. This CDR3 contains 13 residues. CDR1 and CDR2 from the germline V gene are SNHLY and FYNNEI. CDR3 DNA sequence: TGTGCCAGCAGCAAAGCGGGGGGCACTGAAGCTTTCTTT. Amino acids: CASSKAGGTEAFF.

The chain is built from TRBV27 and TRBJ1-2, with D tentatively TRBD1 (6 bases). Per the germline V gene, CDR1 is MNHEY and CDR2 is SMNVEV (reference sequence). The CDR3 runs 15 residues. Trimming removed 4 bases from V and 4 bases from J, with 16 bases in between. The CDR3 loop reads CASSSAGAQSYGYTF. The DNA of the CDR3 is TGTGCCAGCAGTTCCGCGGGGGCGCAGAGCTATGGCTACACCTTC.

This clone came up a few times. CDR3 bases: TGCGCCAGCAGCCAAGACAGAATAGCTTCCAATGAGCAGTTCTTC. It is translated as CASSQDRIASNEQFF. This chain joins TRBV4-1 and TRBJ2-1; no clear D gene. The CDR3 has 15 residues. Trimming removed 0 bases from V and 6 bases from J, with 12 bases in between. CDR1 and CDR2 (germline): MGHRA, YSYEKL.

J is TRBJ2-3 and V is TRBV7-2; D is uncertain. Germline V gives CDR1 SGHTA, CDR2 FQGNSA. The CDR3 totals 13 residues. Trimming removed 1 base at V and 4 bases at J, with 6 bases between. CDR3 coding DNA: TGTGCCAGCAGCTTAGGAGATCCAGATACGCAGTATTTT. Its translation is CASSLGDPDTQYF.

This chain uses TRBV18 with TRBJ1-1, with 7 bases that match TRBD1. V was pared by 5 bases and J by 1 base, with 4 bases of the junction left unmatched. The CDR3 covers 14 residues. The germline V gene has CDR1 KGHSH and CDR2 LQKENI. The CDR3 reads CASSLRDRNTEAFF. In DNA, the CDR3 is TGTGCCAGCTCATTAAGGGACAGGAACACTGAAGCTTTCTTT.

The chain carries TRBV10-3 and TRBJ2-7; the D is unclear. The CDR3 is 12 amino acids. Germline values: CDR1 ENHRY, CDR2 SYGVKD. Trimming took 3 bases from V and 6 from J, leaving 9 bases between them. The CDR3 nucleotides are TGTGCCATCAGTGAACGCGGCGGCGAGCAGTACTTC. Protein sequence: CAISERGGEQYF.

This chain uses TRBV27 with TRBJ2-2, with TRBD2 matching over 8 bases. The germline gives CDR1 MNHEY, CDR2 SMNVEV (reference sequence). The CDR3 consists of 17 residues. Germline trimming cut 4 bases from V and 3 bases from J; bases unmatched to any gene: 10. The CDR3 loop reads CASSWAPGGGYTGELFF. Written as DNA, the CDR3 is TGTGCCAGCAGTTGGGCCCCCGGGGGGGGATACACCGGGGAGCTGTTTTTT.

The V call is TRBV11-2, the J call TRBJ2-7, with D perhaps TRBD2 (5 bases). V gave up 5 bases and J gave up 3 bases, with 14 bases separating them. The CDR3 extends over 14 amino acids. Germline V gene sequence: CDR1 SGHAT, CDR2 FQNNGV. CDR3 residues: CASSPPGNLYEQYF. CDR3 nucleotides: TGTGCCAGCAGCCCCCCGGGGAACCTCTACGAGCAGTACTTC.

The V gene is TRBV7-9, the J gene TRBJ2-5; TRBD1 aligns across 7 bases. Germline V gene sequence: CDR1 SEHNR, CDR2 FQNEAQ (reference sequence). Trimming removed 5 bases from V and 2 bases from J; junction bases left unmatched: 5. This CDR3 contains 14 residues. CDR3 sequence: CASSQTTGQETQYF. In DNA, the CDR3 is TGTGCCAGCAGCCAAACGACAGGGCAAGAGACCCAGTACTTC. The whole variable domain, filled in from reference TRBV7-9 and TRBJ2-5, reads DTGVSQNPRHKITKRGQNVTFRCDPISEHNRLYWYRQTLGQGPEFLTYFQNEAQLEKSRLLSDRFSAERPKGSFSTLEIQRTEQGDSAMYLCASSQTTGQETQYFGPGTRLLVL.

For the CDR3, the DNA is TGTGCCAGCAGTTGGGGACTTTACACCGGGGAGCTGTTTTTT. Translation: CASSWGLYTGELFF. The chain joins TRBV6-5 to TRBJ2-2, with a tentative D call TRBD2 (6 bases). The CDR3 runs to 14 residues. Germline CDR1 MNHEY, CDR2 SVGAGI. Trimming shortened V by 4 bases and J by 3 bases, and 9 bases separated the two germline ends.

The J gene is TRBJ1-2, the V gene TRBV7-8, with 7 bases identical to TRBD1. Germline V gene sequence: CDR1 SGHVS, CDR2 FQNEAQ. V trimming: 4 bases; J trimming: 6 bases; junction bases outside the gene matches: 14. This CDR3 is built from 16 residues. The CDR3: CASSSYTTTGRNGYTF. The CDR3 DNA reads TGTGCCAGCAGCTCCTATACAACGACAGGGCGAAATGGCTACACCTTC.

V is TRBV19 and J is TRBJ1-5, with 10 nucleotides matching TRBD1. From germline, CDR1 is LNHDA and CDR2 SQIVND (reference sequence). CDR3 size: 15 residues. The trim removed 5 bases at V and 6 bases at J, leaving 7 bases unmatched. The CDR3 sequence is CASSGGQGVFQPQHF. As DNA, the CDR3 is TGTGCCAGTAGTGGAGGACAGGGGGTGTTTCAGCCCCAGCATTTT. The variable domain in full, completed from reference TRBV19 and TRBJ1-5, reads DGGITQSPKYLFRKEGQNVTLSCEQNLNHDAMYWYRQDPGQGLRLIYYSQIVNDFQKGDIAEGYSVSREKKESFPLTVTSAQKNPTAFYLCASSGGQGVFQPQHFGDGTRLSIL.

The chain joins TRBV2 to TRBJ2-1, with 14 bases that match TRBD2. V gave up 10 bases and J gave up 5 bases; unmatched junction bases: 7. The CDR3 has 15 residues. Germline V gene lookup returns CDR1 SNHLY and CDR2 FYNNEI. This CDR3 reads CATRTSGRRNNEQFF. CDR3 bases: TGTGCCACCAGGACTAGCGGGAGGCGGAACAATGAGCAGTTCTTC.

V and J are TRBV7-9 and TRBJ2-7; no clear D. With 3 bases removed from V and 0 bases from J, the gap between germline ends came to 6 bases. Germline V gene sequence: CDR1 SEHNR, CDR2 FQNEAQ (reference sequence). The CDR3 loop spans 13 amino acids. The CDR3 coding sequence is TGTGCCAGCAGCTTCGGTTCCTCCTACGAGCAGTACTTC. Its protein product is CASSFGSSYEQYF.

This clone has a handful of counts. The V gene is TRBV29-1, the J gene TRBJ2-2; D is perhaps TRBD2 (5 bases). This CDR3 has 14 amino acids. The germline gives CDR1 SQVTM, CDR2 ANQGSEA. Deletions cut 6 bases from V and 0 bases from J, with 11 bases between. In nucleotides, the CDR3 is TGCAGCGTGCGAGGGTTCGCGAACACCGGGGAGCTGTTTTTT. It is translated as CSVRGFANTGELFF.

This chain connects TRBV27 to TRBJ1-5, with D tentatively TRBD1 (6 bases). Per germline, CDR1 MNHEY and CDR2 SMNVEV (reference sequence). V dropped 9 bases and J dropped 5 bases, with 20 bases sitting between them. This CDR3 has 15 residues. The CDR3 nucleotides are TGTGCCAGTTCGGCGGGGGGCCTAGGGGATCAGCCCCAGCATTTT. It is translated as CASSAGGLGDQPQHF.

The CDR3 region has the DNA TGTGCCAGTTCACGGGGGGCTATAAACGAGGAGCAGTACTTC. This gives the protein CASSRGAINEEQYF. The rearrangement uses TRBV5-6 and TRBJ2-7; a weak D match, TRBD2 (7 bases). The length of the CDR3 is 14 residues. V gave up 8 bases and J gave up 7 bases, with 22 bases separating them. Germline CDR1 and CDR2: SGHDT and YYEEEE.

There are a few counts of this clone. The gene calls are TRBV28 and TRBJ1-5; TRBD1 agrees at 12 bases. The CDR3 has 16 residues. J was trimmed by 6 bases and V by 5 bases; bases with no gene match: 8. CDR1 is MDHEN and CDR2 is SYDVKM in the germline V gene. In DNA form, the CDR3 reads TGTGCCAGCAGTCCCGGGACAGGGGGCGGTGGTCAGCCCCAGCATTTT. Translation gives CASSPGTGGGGQPQHF.

J is TRBJ1-5 and V is TRBV5-1, with D possibly matching TRBD1 (5 bases). The CDR3 runs to 15 residues. Germline V CDR1 and CDR2: SGHRS, YFSETQ. V was trimmed by 0 bases and J by 6 bases, leaving 13 bases between them. Here the CDR3 DNA reads TGCGCCAGCAGCTTGGAGGGGATGGAGCGTCAGCCCCAGCATTTT. Translated: CASSLEGMERQPQHF.

The chain carries TRBV7-8 and TRBJ1-2; D perhaps matches TRBD1 (5 bases). Germline V CDR1 and CDR2: SGHVS, FQNEAQ. The CDR3 is made up of 14 amino acids. Trimming left V 7 bases short and J 5 bases short, with 17 bases between. This chain's CDR3 is CASTPGRGWYGYTF. CDR3 DNA sequence: TGTGCCAGCACCCCTGGTAGGGGTTGGTATGGCTACACCTTC.

The chain links TRBV18 to TRBJ2-3; TRBD2 aligns across 12 bases. The ends lost 6 bases at V and 3 bases at J; junction bases unmatched: 4. The CDR3 totals 15 residues. Germline V CDR1 and CDR2: KGHSH, LQKENI. CDR3 in amino acids: CASSPSGGATDTQYF. DNA of the CDR3: TGTGCCAGCTCTCCTAGCGGGGGGGCGACAGATACGCAGTATTTT.

This chain uses TRBV18 with TRBJ2-1; D unclear. The germline CDR1 and CDR2 sequences are KGHSH and LQKENI. Trimming pared 2 bases from V and 6 bases from J, leaving 17 bases between. The CDR3 covers 16 residues. CDR3 in amino acids: CASSPSWVASSNEQFF. CDR3 DNA sequence: TGTGCCAGCTCACCATCATGGGTAGCAAGTAGCAATGAGCAGTTCTTC.

CDR3 protein: CASSWARGRAYEQYF. For the CDR3, the DNA is TGTGCCAGCAGTTGGGCTCGCGGGAGGGCTTACGAGCAGTACTTC. The V and J genes are TRBV27 and TRBJ2-7, with 9 positions matching TRBD2. This CDR3 region has 15 residues. Germline CDR1 reads MNHEY; CDR2 reads SMNVEV (reference sequence). V gave up 4 bases and J gave up 4 bases; unmatched junction bases: 8.

This clone was observed a handful of times. The chain recombines TRBV6-5 with TRBJ2-2; weak D call: TRBD1 (5 bases). The CDR3 runs 14 residues. V was clipped by 5 bases and J by 5 bases, with 12 bases between them. CDR1 is MNHEY, CDR2 SVGAGI, per germline. The CDR3 nucleotides are TGTGCCAGCAGTAGAAGTCGACAGACCGGGGAGCTGTTTTTT. Translated: CASSRSRQTGELFF.

V and J are TRBV28 and TRBJ2-1; D is uncertain. The germline V gene has CDR1 MDHEN and CDR2 SYDVKM. Trimming cost V 5 bases and J 5 bases, with 13 bases left between them. This CDR3 region has 14 residues. The CDR3 loop is CASSNINRDNEQFF. CDR3 bases: TGTGCCAGCAGTAATATAAACCGGGACAATGAGCAGTTCTTC. Together with reference TRBV28 and TRBJ2-1, the CDR3 gives the full variable domain: DVKVTQSSRYLVKRTGEKVFLECVQDMDHENMFWYRQDPGLGLRLIYFSYDVKMKEKGDIPEGYSVSREKKERFSLILESASTNQTSMYLCASSNINRDNEQFFGPGTRLTVL.

This clone was seen a single time. The chain recombines TRBV4-2 with TRBJ2-7; 11 bases line up with TRBD2. The CDR3 totals 15 residues. V shed 5 bases and J 1 base; nucleotides not matched to a gene: 4. CDR1 is LGHNA and CDR2 is YNFKEQ in the germline V gene. The CDR3 nucleotides are TGTGCCAGCAGCTCCGTAGCGGGGGGGTCCTACGAGCAGTACTTC. Translating gives CASSSVAGGSYEQYF.

About this clone itself: This specimen includes other DNA sequences encoding the same CDR3. The chain links TRBV5-1 to TRBJ1-2; possibly TRBD1 for D (5 bases). Germline CDR1 is SGHRS and CDR2 is YFSETQ. The CDR3 spans 13 residues. V was shortened by 0 bases and J by 8 bases, with 11 bases between the two germline ends. The CDR3 reads CASSLGQGGGYTF. For the CDR3, the DNA is TGCGCCAGCAGCTTGGGGCAGGGCGGCGGCTACACCTTC.

The chain recombines TRBV6-5 with TRBJ1-1; weak D call: TRBD1 (5 bases). Trimming removed 5 bases from V and 4 bases from J, with 14 bases in between. Germline-derived CDR1 and CDR2 are MNHEY and SVGAGI. The CDR3 consists of 14 residues. The CDR3 DNA sequence: TGTGCCAGCAGTCCCACGGGGGGAATCACTGAAGCTTTCTTT. Translated: CASSPTGGITEAFF.

The chain joins TRBV5-1 to TRBJ1-4, with D possibly being TRBD1 (6 bases). The CDR3 contains 15 residues. CDR1 and CDR2 (germline): SGHRS, YFSETQ. V shed 4 bases and J shed 8 bases, with 18 bases lying between them. CDR3 protein: CASSGGQYKGEKLFF. CDR3 nucleotides: TGCGCCAGCAGCGGCGGACAGTACAAGGGGGAAAAACTGTTTTTT.

V and J are TRBV2 and TRBJ2-1, with TRBD2 matching over 10 bases. The CDR3 consists of 15 residues. Germline-derived CDR1 and CDR2 are SNHLY and FYNNEI. The junction had 1 base not matched to a gene; V was cut back by 2 bases and J by 3 bases. CDR3 residues: CASSETSGIYNEQFF. The DNA of the CDR3 is TGTGCCAGCAGTGAAACTAGCGGGATCTACAATGAGCAGTTCTTC.